This T cell receptor beta chain was found in a study of CD8 T cells in ankylosing spondylitis (dated by TCRdb to 2017 to 2019). Broadly, across the study: To find TCR variants linked to disease, the study profiled T cell receptor beta repertoires in ankylosing spondylitis patients and healthy donors. The whole study cohort included 85 to 120 healthy donors and 20 to 30 ankylosing spondylitis patients. Samples of peripheral blood were taken, and for ankylosing spondylitis patients, synovial fluid was collected as well.

The table lists this clonotype with a few counts. Its target antigen remains unknown. One base away there is no much larger clone; base qualities are not given. Including the terminal cysteine and phenylalanine, the CDR3 comprises 16 residues. The retained sequence is limited to the CDR3, 48 bases, with the frame set at the first base. V ends up 0 bases short and J 1 base short, with an unmatched junction base count of 6. CDR1 LGHDT and CDR2 YNNKEL are derived from the germline V gene (reference sequence). Sequencing used an Illumina HiSeq 2500. Quantitative 5'-RACE with molecular barcodes was used to prepare TCR beta libraries. The study's own analysis went as follows. To identify disease-linked TCR variants, a new computational method was used, one built on a probabilistic model of VDJ rearrangement. In-frame beta chains were kept once TCRdb had trimmed the public reads at Q25 with fastp and called clones with MiXCR. All rows with the same CDR3 protein become a single entry with the most common DNA and genes. These V and J calls originate from TCRdb's pipeline instead of the authors' own analysis. A total of over 700,000 distinct CDR3 sequences appear in this sample, 15% to 20% of them only once. The ten largest clones capture about 20% of the sample.

Broad study findings and their caveats: The disease-linked clones were reported as significantly enriched in matched synovial fluid samples from ankylosing spondylitis patients. Some motif variants were previously reported in synovial fluid and blood of reactive arthritis patients, suggesting common disease-initiation mechanisms. A TCR beta motif made up of about eight highly homologous amino acid variants appeared to be characteristic of blood from ankylosing spondylitis patients. The disease-linked clones showed a CD8+ phenotype and occurred at relatively low frequencies in peripheral blood.

The sample was blood, either unsorted or a sorted T cell fraction (not recorded which). The receptor chain draws on TRBV3-1 and TRBJ2-7, and 7 junctional nucleotides match TRBD1. This TCR was recovered from a male donor with ankylosing spondylitis. CDR3 loop: CASSQDIGTASYEQYF. The DNA sequence reads TGTGCCAGCAGCCAAGATATAGGGACAGCTTCCTACGAGCAGTACTTC.